A selection of T cell receptor beta chains follows, all from one sample in a study of beta chain features in type 1 diabetes. Sequencing was performed with immunoSEQ multiplex PCR; in TCRdb, only in-frame clones are kept and a portion is missing. Of almost 350,000 clones in the sample, roughly 8% were seen once. Sequencing was done on a sample of central memory CD4+ T cells from blood. The receptors here all came from a young woman in good health. CDR3s include the opening cysteine and the closing phenylalanine or tryptophan. A D gene is named only where the DNA matches it firmly. Not every row has a clone size; where given, it reads once, few, many or a size class.

abundance	v_gene	d_gene	j_gene	CDR3aa
.	TRBV5-4	.	TRBJ2-5	CASSLAVGETQYF
.	TRBV18	.	TRBJ2-1	CASSPTLGTTYNEQFF
few	TRBV7-9	.	TRBJ1-1	CASTQGGGGTEAFF
.	TRBV11-2	TRBD1	TRBJ2-5	CASSFSRTGGLETQYF
few	TRBV27	.	TRBJ1-4	CASSLSPREKLFF
few	TRBV6-5	.	TRBJ2-5	CASSYSAGGDQETQYF
.	TRBV18	TRBD2	TRBJ2-3	CASSPWEGLYTDTQYF
.	TRBV7-2	.	TRBJ1-5	CASSLNRVQPQHF
few	TRBV5-4	.	TRBJ2-2	CASSLAPMENTGELFF
.	TRBV4-3	.	TRBJ2-7	CASSHLHRMPFKYTYEQYF
.	TRBV5-1	.	TRBJ2-1	CASSPLEGHGAEQFF
few	TRBV18	.	TRBJ2-2	CASSTSTGELFF
once	TRBV7-3	.	TRBJ1-2	CASSIGDGYTF
many	TRBV28	.	TRBJ2-7	CASSTAGLTYEQYF
.	TRBV27	.	TRBJ2-5	CASRLSGGETQYF
few	TRBV2	.	TRBJ2-7	CASMADSYEQYF
.	TRBV7-8	.	TRBJ2-3	CASSLMWDTQYF
.	TRBV11-2	TRBD1	TRBJ2-4	CASSRTKAPGQGPLLLF
few	TRBV7-8	TRBD1	TRBJ2-7	CASSLTVSDRGTYEQYF
many	TRBV10-3	.	TRBJ2-3	CAISDILGPDTQYF